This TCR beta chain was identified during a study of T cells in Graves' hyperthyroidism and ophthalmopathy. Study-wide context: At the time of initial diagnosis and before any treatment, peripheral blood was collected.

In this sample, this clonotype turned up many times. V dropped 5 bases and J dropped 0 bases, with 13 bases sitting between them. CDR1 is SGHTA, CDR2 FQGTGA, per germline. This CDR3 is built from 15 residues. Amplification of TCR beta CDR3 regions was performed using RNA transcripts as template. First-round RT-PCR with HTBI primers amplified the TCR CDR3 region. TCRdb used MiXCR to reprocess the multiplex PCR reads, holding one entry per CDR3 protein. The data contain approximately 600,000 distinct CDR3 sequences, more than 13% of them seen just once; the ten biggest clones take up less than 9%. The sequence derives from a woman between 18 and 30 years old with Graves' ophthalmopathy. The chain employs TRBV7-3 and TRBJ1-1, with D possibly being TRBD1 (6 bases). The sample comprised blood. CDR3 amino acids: CASSQKGGMNTEAFF. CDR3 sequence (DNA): TGTGCCAGCAGCCAAAAGGGGGGGATGAACACTGAAGCTTTCTTT. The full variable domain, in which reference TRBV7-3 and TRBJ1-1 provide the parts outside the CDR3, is GAGVSQTPSNKVTEKGKYVELRCDPISGHTALYWYRQSLGQGPEFLIYFQGTGAADDSGLPNDRFFAVRPEGSVSTLKIQRTERGDSAVYLCASSQKGGMNTEAFFGQGTRLTVV.